The 19 T cell receptor beta chains listed next were all sequenced from one sample in a study of cytomegalovirus exposure and HLA in healthy donors. Primers for the PCR totalled 60 Vbeta and 13 Jbeta. Clones were sequenced by immunoSEQ multiplex PCR, and TCRdb holds only the in-frame ones, with some missing. The table lists under 250,000 clones, almost 80% of them singletons, with 3.8% in the top ten. The sample was PBMCs. These receptor sequences come from a male donor in good health and CMV-seronegative.

The chain has TRBV19 and TRBJ1-1, with D possibly matching TRBD1 (5 bases). The V end lost 5 bases, the J end lost 1 base, and 8 bases lay between the germline ends. The CDR3 runs 13 residues. The germline CDR1 and CDR2 sequences are LNHDA and SQIVND (reference sequence). CDR3 sequence reads: CASSQDRNTEAFF. CDR3 nucleotide sequence: TGTGCCAGTAGTCAAGACAGGAACACTGAAGCTTTCTTT.

The V call is TRBV20-1, the J call TRBJ2-5; D call uncertain. The CDR3 contains 11 residues. Germline CDR1 is DFQATT and CDR2 is SNEGSKA (reference sequence). V lost 3 bases, J lost 13 bases, and 15 bases lay in between. CDR3 protein: CSASTQAAPYF. Here the CDR3 DNA reads TGCAGTGCTAGTACGCAGGCTGCCCCGTACTTC.

The rearrangement links TRBV28 to TRBJ1-2; a weak D match, TRBD1 (5 bases). In germline, CDR1 is MDHEN, CDR2 SYDVKM. CDR3 length equals 14 residues. Trimming removed 5 bases at V and 2 bases at J, with 12 bases between. The DNA for the CDR3 is TGTGCCAGCAGTGAAGGACATTCAAACTATGGCTACACCTTC. Its protein is CASSEGHSNYGYTF.

The V and J genes are TRBV14 and TRBJ1-1, with D maybe TRBD1 (5 bases). V lost 4 bases and J lost 5, with 14 bases in between. Germline V gene sequence: CDR1 SGHDN, CDR2 FVKESK. There are 14 residues in the CDR3. The CDR3 DNA reads as TGTGCCAGCAGCCTGGGGCCGGGAGGGACTGAAGCTTTCTTT. It codes for CASSLGPGGTEAFF.

V gene TRBV30 combines with J gene TRBJ2-7, with 8 bases that match TRBD1. The CDR3 spans 13 residues. Germline V lookup: CDR1 GTSNPN, CDR2 SVGIG (reference sequence). Germline trimming cut 4 bases from V and 5 bases from J; bases unmatched to any gene: 7. CDR3 amino acids: CAWKDRGIDEQYF. The DNA for the CDR3 is TGTGCCTGGAAAGACAGGGGAATCGACGAGCAGTACTTC.

V usage is TRBV7-9 and J usage is TRBJ1-1; maybe TRBD1 (5 bases). Trimming left V 4 bases short and J 8 bases short, with 14 bases between. Germline V gives CDR1 SEHNR, CDR2 FQNEAQ (reference sequence). This CDR3 has 13 amino acids. The DNA of the CDR3 is TGTGCCAGCAGCTCCGGGACTCCCGGGGAAGCTTTCTTT. Translated: CASSSGTPGEAFF. Using reference TRBV7-9 and TRBJ1-1 for the parts outside the CDR3, the full variable domain is DTGVSQNPRHKITKRGQNVTFRCDPISEHNRLYWYRQTLGQGPEFLTYFQNEAQLEKSRLLSDRFSAERPKGSFSTLEIQRTEQGDSAMYLCASSSGTPGEAFFGQGTRLTVV.

The chain employs TRBV5-1 and TRBJ2-1; the match to TRBD2 covers 7 bases. The V gene end was trimmed by 0 bases and the J gene end by 10 bases; junction bases not matched to a gene: 10. CDR1 is SGHRS and CDR2 is YFSETQ in the germline V gene. CDR3 length: 15 residues. In nucleotides, the CDR3 is TGCGCCAGCAGCTTGGCCCCGGGGAGGGACGAGGAGCAGTTCTTC. It translates to CASSLAPGRDEEQFF.

A note on this clone: The same CDR3 can be traced to other DNA sequences in this sample. The gene calls are TRBV7-2 and TRBJ2-5, with 9 bases matching TRBD2. From germline, CDR1 is SGHTA and CDR2 FQGNSA. The CDR3 is 14 amino acids. Trimming removed 4 bases from V and 4 bases from J; junction bases left unmatched: 4. CDR3 region: CASSSGLASETQYF. In nucleotides, the CDR3 is TGTGCCAGCAGCTCTGGACTAGCGTCAGAGACCCAGTACTTC.

The chain combines TRBV5-1 with TRBJ2-7, with 9 bases aligning to TRBD2. The germline gives CDR1 SGHRS, CDR2 YFSETQ. The CDR3 length is 17 residues. V was pared by 0 bases and J by 0 bases, with 7 bases of the junction left unmatched. The CDR3 sequence is CASSLAVSSGSSYEQYF. CDR3 DNA sequence: TGCGCCAGCAGCTTGGCCGTTAGTAGCGGGAGCTCCTACGAGCAGTACTTC.

In this sample, this clone turned up a few times. V usage is TRBV6-1 and J usage is TRBJ2-7; 7 bases agree with TRBD1. V dropped 6 bases and J dropped 2; count of bases not matched to a gene: 4. The CDR3 has 13 amino acids. CDR1 is MNHNS and CDR2 is SASEGT in the germline V gene. CDR3 nucleotides: TGTGCCAGCAGGGCAGGGGGAACCTACGAGCAGTACTTC. Its translation: CASRAGGTYEQYF.

The gene calls are TRBV6-4 and TRBJ2-3; 12 nucleotides line up with TRBD2. Germline CDR1 and CDR2: MRHNA and SNTAGT. The V and J ends lost 3 bases and 5 bases, in that order; junction bases with no gene match: 3. This CDR3 is 15 amino acids long. CDR3 sequence reads: CASSELAGGGDTQYF. Written as DNA, the CDR3 is TGTGCCAGCAGTGAACTAGCGGGAGGAGGAGATACGCAGTATTTT.

This clone has more than one count but fewer than ten. The CDR3 reads CASSSGQPNEKLFF. The CDR3 coding sequence is TGCGCCAGCAGCTCGGGACAGCCTAATGAAAAACTGTTTTTT. This chain uses TRBV5-1 with TRBJ1-4; 7 bases align to TRBD1. Germline CDR1 and CDR2: SGHRS and YFSETQ. Germline trimming cut 3 bases from V and 3 bases from J; bases unmatched to any gene: 2. The CDR3 is 14 residues long.

The chain couples TRBV5-6 to TRBJ2-3, with TRBD1 matching over 8 bases. V was clipped by 3 bases and J by 6 bases; unmatched bases: 12. The CDR3 has 16 residues. Germline V CDR1 and CDR2: SGHDT, YYEEEE. The CDR3 here is CASSSRDRGSIDTQYF. Written as DNA, the CDR3 is TGTGCCAGCAGCTCACGAGACAGGGGAAGTATTGATACGCAGTATTTT.

This chain uses TRBV30 with TRBJ2-1, with D maybe TRBD2 (6 bases). The CDR3 is made up of 14 amino acids. Germline CDR1 is GTSNPN and CDR2 is SVGIG (reference sequence). V shed 2 bases and J shed 5 bases, with 13 bases lying between them. The CDR3 bases are TGTGCCTGGAGTTCTAGCGCGATTAACAATGAGCAGTTCTTC. As protein: CAWSSSAINNEQFF.

This clone was seen once. V gene TRBV28 combines with J gene TRBJ2-1; D call uncertain. The length of the CDR3 is 15 residues. Germline V gene lookup returns CDR1 MDHEN and CDR2 SYDVKM. The germline V and J ends were trimmed by 1 base and 4 bases, with 11 bases remaining between them. CDR3 region: CASSLFPARYNEQFF. The CDR3 DNA reads as TGTGCCAGCAGTTTATTTCCAGCGCGATACAATGAGCAGTTCTTC.

The chain uses TRBV11-2 and TRBJ1-1, with D perhaps TRBD1 (5 bases). The V and J ends lost 5 bases and 5 bases respectively, with 18 bases between them. Germline values: CDR1 SGHAT, CDR2 FQNNGV. There are 15 residues in the CDR3. CDR3 protein: CASSPSGGGGTEAFF. The CDR3 nucleotides are TGTGCCAGCAGCCCGTCGGGGGGTGGGGGGACTGAAGCTTTCTTT.

The chain is built from TRBV7-9 and TRBJ2-7, with D possibly TRBD2 on 6 matching bases. Between the trimmed V and J ends, which lost 2 bases and 3 bases, there was a span of 14 bases. The CDR3 spans 15 residues. Germline lookup yields CDR1 SEHNR and CDR2 FQNEAQ (reference sequence). The CDR3 loop reads CASSLRSGSYYEQYF. The DNA for the CDR3 is TGTGCCAGCAGCTTACGCTCCGGGAGCTACTACGAGCAGTACTTC.

Notes on this clone: Distinct nucleotide sequences in the sample also encode this CDR3. The J gene is TRBJ1-1, the V gene TRBV27; D is unclear. Trimming left V 3 bases short and J 1 base short, with 9 bases between. This CDR3 is 14 amino acids long. The germline gives CDR1 MNHEY, CDR2 SMNVEV (reference sequence). This CDR3 is CASSFRGENTEAFF. The CDR3 region has the DNA TGTGCCAGCAGTTTCCGGGGAGAGAACACTGAAGCTTTCTTT.

This chain links TRBV7-6 with TRBJ2-1; weak D call: TRBD2 (6 bases). The CDR3 covers 14 residues. V lost 4 bases and J lost 5, with 12 bases in between. In germline, CDR1 is SGHVS, CDR2 FNYEAQ. The CDR3 nucleotides are TGTGCCAGCAGCTCCACCGGAGGGGACAATGAGCAGTTCTTC. It yields the protein CASSSTGGDNEQFF.